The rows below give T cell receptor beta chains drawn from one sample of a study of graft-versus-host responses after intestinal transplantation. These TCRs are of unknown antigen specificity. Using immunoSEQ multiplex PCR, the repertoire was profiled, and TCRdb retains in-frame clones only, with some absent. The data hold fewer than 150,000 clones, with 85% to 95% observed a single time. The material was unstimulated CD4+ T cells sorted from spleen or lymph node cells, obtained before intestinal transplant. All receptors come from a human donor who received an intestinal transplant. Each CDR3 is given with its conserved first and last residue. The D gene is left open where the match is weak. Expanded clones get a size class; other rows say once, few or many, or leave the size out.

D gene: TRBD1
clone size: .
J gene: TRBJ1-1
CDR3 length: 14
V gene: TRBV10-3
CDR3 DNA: TGTGCCATCACTCGGGGACAGGCGAACACTGAAGCTTTCTTT
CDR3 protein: CAITRGQANTEAFF

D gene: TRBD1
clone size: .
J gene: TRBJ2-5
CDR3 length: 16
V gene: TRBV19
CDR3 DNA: TGTGCCCATTCTCGGGAAGACAGGGGGCTGGTAGAGACCCAGTACTTC
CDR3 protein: CAHSREDRGLVETQYF

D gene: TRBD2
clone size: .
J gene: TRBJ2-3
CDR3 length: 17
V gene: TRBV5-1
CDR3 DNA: TGCGCCAGCAGCTTGGCCGGAGCGGGGGGCCGCACAGATACGCAGTATTTT
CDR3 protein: CASSLAGAGGRTDTQYF

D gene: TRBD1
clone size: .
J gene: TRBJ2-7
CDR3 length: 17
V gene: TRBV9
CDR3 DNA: TGTGCCAGCAGCGTAGGTATTGAAGGACAGGAATTTGCCGAGCAGTACTTC
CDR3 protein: CASSVGIEGQEFAEQYF

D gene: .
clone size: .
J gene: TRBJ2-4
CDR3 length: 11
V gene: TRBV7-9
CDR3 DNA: TGTGCCAGCACCCCTGGTAACATTCAGTACTTC
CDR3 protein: CASTPGNIQYF

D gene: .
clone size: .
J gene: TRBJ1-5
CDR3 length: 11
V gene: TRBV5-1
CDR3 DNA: TGCGCCAGCAGCTTGGTCCAGCCCCAGCATTTT
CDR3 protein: CASSLVQPQHF

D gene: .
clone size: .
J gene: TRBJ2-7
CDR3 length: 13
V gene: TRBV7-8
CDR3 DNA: TGTGCCAGCAGCGGAAATACAGGCTACGAGCAGTACTTC
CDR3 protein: CASSGNTGYEQYF

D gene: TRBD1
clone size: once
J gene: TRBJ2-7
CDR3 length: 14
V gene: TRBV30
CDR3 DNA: TGTGCCTGGGGGGACAGGGGGGACTCCTACGAGCAGTACTTC
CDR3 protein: CAWGDRGDSYEQYF

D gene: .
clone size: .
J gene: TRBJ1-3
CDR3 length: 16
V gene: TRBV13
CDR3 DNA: TGTGCCACCAGGTCGGGGGGCTTACCCTCTGGAAACACCATATATTTT
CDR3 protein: CATRSGGLPSGNTIYF

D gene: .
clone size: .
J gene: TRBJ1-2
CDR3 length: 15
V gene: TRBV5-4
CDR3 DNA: TGTGCCAGCAGCTTGACGAGCTCAGCTAACTATGGCTACACCTTC
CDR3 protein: CASSLTSSANYGYTF

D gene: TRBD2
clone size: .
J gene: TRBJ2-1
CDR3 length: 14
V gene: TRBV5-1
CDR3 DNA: TGCGCCAGCTCTCAGCGGGGGGGGATCAATGAGCAGTTCTTC
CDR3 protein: CASSQRGGINEQFF

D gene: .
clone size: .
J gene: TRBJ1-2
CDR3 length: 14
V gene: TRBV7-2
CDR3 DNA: TGTGCCAGCAGCTTATATGAAAAATCATACGGCTACACCTTC
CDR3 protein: CASSLYEKSYGYTF

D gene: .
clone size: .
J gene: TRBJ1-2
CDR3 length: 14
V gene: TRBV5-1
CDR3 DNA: TGCGCCAGCAGCGCGAGGGAAGTGGGCTATGGCTACACCTTC
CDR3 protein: CASSAREVGYGYTF

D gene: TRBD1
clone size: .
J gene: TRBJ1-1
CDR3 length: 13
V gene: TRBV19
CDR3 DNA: TGTGCCAGTAGTCAGGGGGCAGGGACTGAAGCTTTCTTT
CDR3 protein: CASSQGAGTEAFF

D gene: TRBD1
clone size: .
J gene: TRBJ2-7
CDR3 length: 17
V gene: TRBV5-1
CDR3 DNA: TGCGCCAGCAGCTTGTTCATGTTGACAGGGGGCGGATACGAGCAGTACTTC
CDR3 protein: CASSLFMLTGGGYEQYF

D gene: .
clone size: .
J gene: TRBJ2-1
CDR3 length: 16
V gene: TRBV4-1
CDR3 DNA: TGCGCCAGCAGCCAAGATTGGAACCCTTCCTACAATGAGCAGTTCTTC
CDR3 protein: CASSQDWNPSYNEQFF

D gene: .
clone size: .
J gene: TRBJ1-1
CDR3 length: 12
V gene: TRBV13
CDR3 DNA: TGTGCCAGCAGCTTTTGGACCACTGAAGCTTTCTTT
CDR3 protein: CASSFWTTEAFF

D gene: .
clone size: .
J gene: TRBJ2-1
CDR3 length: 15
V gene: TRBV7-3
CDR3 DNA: TGTGCCAGCAGCTTCGGGACGGCCAACTACAATGAGCAGTTCTTC
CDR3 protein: CASSFGTANYNEQFF

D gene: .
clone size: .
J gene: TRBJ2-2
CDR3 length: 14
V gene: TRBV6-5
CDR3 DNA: TGTGCCAGCGGTCGACAGCGCTACACCGGGGAGCTGTTTTTT
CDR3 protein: CASGRQRYTGELFF

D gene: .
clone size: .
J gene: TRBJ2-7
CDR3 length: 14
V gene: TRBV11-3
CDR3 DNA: TGTGCCAGCAGCTCTCATTTCCAGACGGACGAGCAGTACTTC
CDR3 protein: CASSSHFQTDEQYF

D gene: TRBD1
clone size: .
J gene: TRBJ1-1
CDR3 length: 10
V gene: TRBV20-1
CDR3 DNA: TGCAGTGCCCCCAGGGGGCGAGCTTTCTTT
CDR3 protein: CSAPRGRAFF

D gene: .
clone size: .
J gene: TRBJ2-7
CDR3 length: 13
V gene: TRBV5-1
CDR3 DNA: TGCGCCAGCAGTAGTGACAGCTCCTACGAGCAGTACTTC
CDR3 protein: CASSSDSSYEQYF

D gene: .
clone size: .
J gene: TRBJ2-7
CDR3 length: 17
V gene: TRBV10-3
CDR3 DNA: TGTGCCATCAGTGAGGCAGTAGGCAGGGGTCTAACCTACGAGCAGTACTTC
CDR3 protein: CAISEAVGRGLTYEQYF

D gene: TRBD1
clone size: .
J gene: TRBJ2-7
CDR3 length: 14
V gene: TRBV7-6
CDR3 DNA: TGTGCCAGCAGCTTAGCACAGGGGACCTACGAGCAGTACTTC
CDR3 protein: CASSLAQGTYEQYF

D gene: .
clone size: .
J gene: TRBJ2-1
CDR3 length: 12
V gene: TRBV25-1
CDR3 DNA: TGTGCCAGCAGTGAATTCGGGGATGGGCAGTTCTTC
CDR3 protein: CASSEFGDGQFF

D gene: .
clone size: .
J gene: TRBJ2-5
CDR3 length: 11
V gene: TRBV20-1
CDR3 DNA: TGCAGTGTCGGTGGCCGGGAGACCCAGTACTTC
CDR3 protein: CSVGGRETQYF

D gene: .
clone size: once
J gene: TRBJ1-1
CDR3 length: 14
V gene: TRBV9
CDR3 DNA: TGTGCCAGCAGCGTAGCTACGTGGGGCACTGAAGCTTTCTTT
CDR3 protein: CASSVATWGTEAFF

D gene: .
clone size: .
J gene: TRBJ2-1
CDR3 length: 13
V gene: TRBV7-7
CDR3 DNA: TGTGCCAGCAGCTTGTCAGGAGACGGCGAGCAGTTCTTC
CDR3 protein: CASSLSGDGEQFF

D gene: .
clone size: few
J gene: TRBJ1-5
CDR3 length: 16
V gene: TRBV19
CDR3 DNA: TGTGCCAGCCGCTCCTACTCCGGTCTCAGCAATCAGCCCCAGCATTTT
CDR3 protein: CASRSYSGLSNQPQHF

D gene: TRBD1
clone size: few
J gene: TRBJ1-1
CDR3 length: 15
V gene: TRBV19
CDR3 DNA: TGTGCCAGTATGTTAACGGGGACAGGGCGCACTGAAGCTTTCTTT
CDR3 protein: CASMLTGTGRTEAFF

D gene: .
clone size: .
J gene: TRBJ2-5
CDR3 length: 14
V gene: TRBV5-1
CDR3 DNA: TGCGCCAGCAGCTTGGGGTGGGAAAAAGAGACCCAGTACTTC
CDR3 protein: CASSLGWEKETQYF

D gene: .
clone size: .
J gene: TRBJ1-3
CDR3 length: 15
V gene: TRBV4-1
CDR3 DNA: TGCGCCAGCAGGCCTGACGGGTACTCTGGAAACACCATATATTTT
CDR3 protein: CASRPDGYSGNTIYF

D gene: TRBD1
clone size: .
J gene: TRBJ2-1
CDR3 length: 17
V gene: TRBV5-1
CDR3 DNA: TGCGCCAGCAGCTTAGCCGGGACAGGGGGCTCCTACAATGAGCAGTTCTTC
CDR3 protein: CASSLAGTGGSYNEQFF

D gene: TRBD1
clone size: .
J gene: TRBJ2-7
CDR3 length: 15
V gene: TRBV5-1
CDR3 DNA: TGCGCCAGCAGCCGATCAGGGACAGGTGACTACGAGCAGTACTTC
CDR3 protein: CASSRSGTGDYEQYF

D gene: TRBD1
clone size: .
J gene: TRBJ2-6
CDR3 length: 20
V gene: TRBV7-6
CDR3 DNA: TGTGCCAGCAGCTCAGGCCTTTGGGGACAGGGTCCCTCTGGGGCCAACGTCCTGACTTTC
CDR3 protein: CASSSGLWGQGPSGANVLTF

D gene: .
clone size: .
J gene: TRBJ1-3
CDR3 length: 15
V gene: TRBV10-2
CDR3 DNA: TGCGCCAGCGGAGGGACGGCGAGCTCTGGAAACACCATATATTTT
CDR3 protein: CASGGTASSGNTIYF

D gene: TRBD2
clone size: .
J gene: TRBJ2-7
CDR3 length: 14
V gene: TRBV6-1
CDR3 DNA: TGTGCCAGCAGTGGACTAGCGGGGGCTTATAAGCAGTACTTC
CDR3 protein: CASSGLAGAYKQYF

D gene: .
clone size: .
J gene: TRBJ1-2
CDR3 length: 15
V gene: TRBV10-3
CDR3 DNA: TGTGCCATCAGTGAGTCGCCAGGGATCCCCTATGGCTACACCTTC
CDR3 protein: CAISESPGIPYGYTF

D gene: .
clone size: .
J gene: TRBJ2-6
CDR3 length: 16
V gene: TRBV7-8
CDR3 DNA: TGTGCCAGCAGACTCCAGTGGACTCCTGGGGCCAACGTCCTGACTTTC
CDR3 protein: CASRLQWTPGANVLTF

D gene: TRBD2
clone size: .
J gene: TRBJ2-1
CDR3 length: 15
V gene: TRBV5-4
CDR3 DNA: TGTGCCAGCAGCTTTGGGCGGGGGGGCCGGAATGAGCAGTTCTTC
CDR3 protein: CASSFGRGGRNEQFF

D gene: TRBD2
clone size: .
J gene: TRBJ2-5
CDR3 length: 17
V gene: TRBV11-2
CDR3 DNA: TGTGCCAGCAGCTTAGGGCTAGCGGGGGACACACAAGAGACCCAGTACTTC
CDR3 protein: CASSLGLAGDTQETQYF

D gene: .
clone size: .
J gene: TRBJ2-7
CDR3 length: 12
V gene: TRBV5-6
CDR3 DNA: TGTGCCAGCCACAGGGCTACCTACGAGCAGTACTTC
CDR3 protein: CASHRATYEQYF

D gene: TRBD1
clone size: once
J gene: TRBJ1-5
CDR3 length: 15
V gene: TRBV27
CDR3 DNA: TGTGCCAGCAGTTTGGGGACAGGGGGTAATCAGCCCCAGCATTTT
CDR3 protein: CASSLGTGGNQPQHF